The source of this TCR beta chain is a study of human T cells and chemical hapten exposure (dated by TCRdb to the early 2020s). In terms of the full investigation: For sensitization, 2% DPC in acetone was applied to a roughly 2 cm by roughly 2 cm area of upper inner arm skin. Throughout the roughly 23-week study period, patients were also given weekly therapeutic DPC doses on the scalp. Patch tests used Finn chambers with 0.01% DPC on the upper back, scored after 6 days by International Contact Dermatitis Research Group standards. The patient cohort, mostly female, included alopecia areata with under or over 50% scalp involvement, alopecia totalis and alopecia universalis. Libraries were pooled for sequencing, and per-sample TCR yields varied mainly because of small differences in library volumes within the pool. In alopecia patients, the study followed how the peripheral blood TCR repertoire changed in vivo over primary and secondary sensitization to diphenylcyclopropenone (DPC), a hapten. Blood samples were taken from patients before sensitization (week 0) and then at 2, 6 and about 24 weeks after DPC sensitization. Twenty-nine alopecia patients gave blood for TCR sequencing at one to four time points (pre-sensitization, 2, 6 and 24 weeks).

V lost 7 bases and J lost 4 bases; the stretch between them is 13 bases long. Per the germline V gene (reference sequence), SEHNR is the CDR1 and FQNEAQ is the CDR2. Reading from cysteine to phenylalanine, the CDR3 counts 13 amino acids. The entry retains the CDR3 DNA only, 39 bases that are in frame from base 1. What this sample's time point label stands for: pre-sensitization, week 0. What the treatment or condition label conveys for this sample: therapeutic diphenylcyclopropenone sensitization with weekly scalp DPC. At each patch-test visit, blood was drawn before the patch test was applied. To be eligible, patients had to be aged 18 to 70, diagnosed with alopecia and judged suitable for DPC therapy, while pregnant patients were excluded. Unfractionated whole blood was collected in Tempus Blood RNA tubes, and total RNA was extracted from that blood. This clonotype appeared many times. It lacks a known antigen. Base qualities are not recorded, but no much larger clone differs from it by a single base.

The full study reports these points: A positive correlation was found between the number of PT1 expanded TCRs and patch test score, with significance reached at thresholds 8, 16 and 32 but not 4. Expanded TCRs formed significantly more large CDR3 similarity clusters than pre-sensitization or healthy control sets, consistent with antigen-driven responses. After repeated subsampling, the strength of the expansion versus patch-test correlation and the threshold at which it became significant changed. All patients had alopecia, a presumed autoimmune disease, so their immune response might differ from that of healthy individuals. The number of TCRs above 1 in 1000 frequency did not change with DPC sensitization; there was no evidence of global repertoire structure alterations.

The library was produced with RACE. Instrument used: NextSeq 500. During library preparation, unique molecular identifiers were attached to individual cDNA molecules so that TCRs could be counted quantitatively and reproducibly. For every blood RNA sample, sequencing covered both the TCR alpha and TCR beta chains. On the study's bioinformatics: Samples had a median of roughly 91,000 TCRs, with a range from roughly 20,000 to 690,600. V, J and CDR3 annotation of the TCR reads was performed with the Decombinator software suite. For PS versus PT1 abundance plots, all samples were subsampled to the same number of TCRs (28,000). Expanded TCRs were defined as absent before sensitization and observed at least eight times at the 2-week time point. TCRdb reran the public reads through fastp at Q25 and MiXCR, keeping productive beta chains. One record per CDR3 amino acid sequence lists the most common genes and DNA. TCRdb's processing, not the authors', yielded these V and J calls. The sample has 62,000 or so distinct CDR3 sequences on record, approximately 11% of them singletons. Jointly, the top ten make up approximately 5% of the sample.

The clonotype comes from a woman aged 45-65 years with alopecia areata. Some clones in this sample may be carry-over from other donors' samples. The chain employs TRBV7-9 and TRBJ2-5; the D gene remains uncertain. Sequenced here: whole blood, sampled in connection with sensitization to the hapten diphenylcyclopropenone (DPC). The CDR3 amino acid sequence is: CASTRGAGETQYF. The DNA sequence follows: TGTGCCAGCACCCGAGGTGCAGGAGAGACCCAGTACTTC.